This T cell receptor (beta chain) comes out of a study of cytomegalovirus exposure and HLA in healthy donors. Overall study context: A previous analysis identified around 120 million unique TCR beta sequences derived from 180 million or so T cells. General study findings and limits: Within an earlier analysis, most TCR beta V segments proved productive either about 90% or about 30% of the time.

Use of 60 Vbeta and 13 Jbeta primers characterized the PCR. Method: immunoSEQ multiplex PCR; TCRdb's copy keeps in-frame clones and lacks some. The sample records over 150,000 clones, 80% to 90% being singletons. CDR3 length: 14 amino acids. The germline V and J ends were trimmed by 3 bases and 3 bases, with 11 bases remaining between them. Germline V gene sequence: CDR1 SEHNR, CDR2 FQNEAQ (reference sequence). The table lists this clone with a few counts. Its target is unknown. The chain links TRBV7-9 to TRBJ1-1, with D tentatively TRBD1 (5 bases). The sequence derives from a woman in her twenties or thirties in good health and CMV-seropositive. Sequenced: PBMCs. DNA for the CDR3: TGTGCCAGCAGCTTGGGGGGAAGGGACACTGAAGCTTTCTTT. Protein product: CASSLGGRDTEAFF.